This T cell receptor (beta chain) was sequenced in a study of blood T cell repertoires in COVID-19. Study context: From the United States, Italy and Spain came samples of acute and convalescent COVID-19. The analysed material was cDNA or gDNA that came from T cells, B-cell-depleted T cells, or PBMCs.

Original methodology: Amplification with reference gene primers provided the estimates of nucleated cell counts. The method was immunoSEQ multiplex PCR; TCRdb's version includes in-frame clones alone and lacks a portion of them. V, J and clone size derive from that table, while D and trimming were established from the DNA sequence. The sample holds over 200,000 clones, roughly nine tenths seen once. Germline trimming cut 6 bases from V and 0 bases from J; bases unmatched to any gene: 6. Germline V gene lookup returns CDR1 KGHSH and CDR2 LQKENI. This CDR3 comprises 15 residues. The genes are TRBV18 and TRBJ1-1; 8 bases match TRBD1. The receptor comes from a man aged 25 to 40 who had recovered from COVID-19. Material for sequencing was PBMCs or T cells enriched from blood (not recorded which). The CDR3 nucleotides read TGTGCCAGCTCGCTGGGGACAGGACTGAACACTGAAGCTTTCTTT. The encoded protein is CASSLGTGLNTEAFF.